The rows below give T cell receptor beta chains drawn from one sample of a study of shared T cell receptors in the human thymus. Method: immunoSEQ multiplex PCR; TCRdb's copy keeps in-frame clones and lacks some. The data show 550,000 to 800,000 clones, 75% to 90% seen once. These records were also assigned to another study, of human thymus T cells.

Sequenced input: thymocytes. The receptors shown here come from a girl in the first two years of life with a congenital heart defect. Both conserved end residues are part of each CDR3. A D gene is named only where the DNA matches it firmly. Some rows mark clone size as missing; the rest say once, few, many or name a class of expanded clone.

TRBV2,TRBJ1-1,few,TRBD1,CASSGQGVYDTEAFF,TGTGCCAGCTCGGGACAGGGTGTTTATGACACTGAAGCTTTCTTT
TRBV14,TRBJ1-4,-,-,CASSQPGLGGREKLFF,TGTGCCAGCAGCCAGCCTGGATTGGGGGGGAGGGAAAAACTGTTTTTT
TRBV6-5,TRBJ2-7,-,-,CPRQAYEQYF,TGCCCACGTCAGGCCTACGAGCAGTACTTC
TRBV6-5,TRBJ1-2,-,-,CASSYEWGDYGYTF,TGTGCCAGCAGTTACGAATGGGGGGACTATGGCTACACCTTC
TRBV14,TRBJ2-1,-,TRBD2,CASSQDRTTGLAGGPGYYNEQFF,TGTGCCAGCAGCCAAGACCGAACGACGGGACTAGCGGGGGGGCCCGGCTACTACAATGAGCAGTTCTTC
TRBV12-5,TRBJ1-1,-,-,CASGLVLFNRANTEAFF,TGTGCTAGTGGTTTGGTACTTTTTAACAGAGCGAACACTGAAGCTTTCTTT
TRBV7-9,TRBJ1-5,-,-,CASSLGDRYSNQPQHF,TGTGCCAGCAGCTTAGGTGACAGATATAGCAATCAGCCCCAGCATTTT
TRBV12-5,TRBJ2-3,-,TRBD2,CASGLVLPTTSGSTDTQYF,TGTGCTAGTGGTTTGGTACTCCCAACTACTAGCGGAAGCACAGATACGCAGTATTTT
TRBV7-9,TRBJ2-7,-,TRBD1,CASSFSLTGEQYF,TGTGCCAGCAGTTTCAGCCTGACAGGGGAGCAGTACTTC
TRBV6-1,TRBJ1-3,-,-,CASSDYRELRGNTIYF,TGTGCCAGCAGTGACTACAGGGAGTTAAGAGGAAACACCATATATTTT
TRBV6-6,TRBJ1-1,-,-,CASSSLAAEVNTEAFF,TGTGCCAGCAGTTCCTTGGCGGCAGAAGTGAACACTGAAGCTTTCTTT
TRBV5-6,TRBJ2-1,-,TRBD2,CASVRTSGGYFRSYNEQFF,TGTGCCAGCGTCAGGACTAGCGGGGGGTATTTCCGCTCCTACAATGAGCAGTTCTTC
TRBV6-1,TRBJ2-7,-,-,CASTAPGHTTSEQYF,TGTGCCAGCACCGCTCCGGGACACACCACCTCCGAGCAGTACTTC
TRBV6-1,TRBJ1-4,-,-,CASSEIAGGEESTNEKLFF,TGTGCCAGCAGTGAAATTGCCGGAGGGGAAGAGTCAACTAATGAAAAACTGTTTTTT
TRBV10-3,TRBJ1-2,-,TRBD1,CAISEGGLGRIANYGYTF,TGTGCCATCAGTGAAGGGGGCCTCGGGCGGATAGCTAACTATGGCTACACCTTC
TRBV9,TRBJ2-2,-,-,CASSLGTSPRTGELFF,TGTGCCAGCAGCCTAGGGACTTCCCCGAGAACCGGGGAGCTGTTTTTT
TRBV9,TRBJ1-1,-,TRBD1,CASSVSHGQGSTEAFF,TGTGCCAGCAGCGTATCACACGGACAGGGTAGTACTGAAGCTTTCTTT
TRBV4-1,TRBJ1-2,once,TRBD1,CASSQVPGQGPFYGYTF,TGCGCCAGCAGCCAAGTTCCTGGACAGGGACCCTTCTATGGCTACACCTTC
TRBV18,TRBJ2-7,-,-,CASSPPSRGREQYF,TGTGCCAGCTCACCACCAAGCCGGGGGAGGGAGCAGTACTTC
TRBV19,TRBJ1-6,-,-,CASRQKNNSPLHF,TGTGCCAGCCGACAGAAGAATAATTCCCCCCTCCACTTT
TRBV5-1,TRBJ2-1,-,TRBD1,CATYDNSGTGGEDNEQFF,TGCGCCACCTACGATAATTCCGGGACAGGGGGCGAAGACAATGAGCAGTTCTTC
TRBV7-4,TRBJ1-2,-,-,CASSLVGGTYGYTF,TGTGCCAGCAGCTTAGTGGGGGGGACCTATGGCTACACCTTC
TRBV5-4,TRBJ2-1,-,TRBD2,CASSFLAGGTYNEQFF,TGTGCCAGCAGCTTTCTAGCGGGGGGTACATACAATGAGCAGTTCTTC
TRBV14,TRBJ1-6,few,-,CASSQESFAIRSPLHF,TGTGCCAGCAGCCAAGAGTCTTTTGCGATCCGGTCACCCCTCCACTTT
TRBV9,TRBJ2-3,-,-,CASSPRADTQYF,TGTGCCAGCAGCCCACGGGCAGATACGCAGTATTTT
TRBV6-1,TRBJ2-7,-,-,CASSPRRFSYEQYF,TGTGCCAGCAGTCCAAGGAGATTCTCCTACGAGCAGTACTTC
TRBV14,TRBJ2-3,-,TRBD2,CASSQALAGPTSTDTQYF,TGTGCCAGCAGCCAAGCTTTAGCGGGGCCCACTAGCACAGATACGCAGTATTTT
TRBV2,TRBJ2-3,-,TRBD1,CASSPSWGRQGAKTDTQYF,TGTGCCAGCAGTCCCAGTTGGGGAAGACAGGGGGCAAAAACAGATACGCAGTATTTT